The 31 T cell receptor beta chains below were found in one sample sequenced in a study of blood T cell repertoires in COVID-19. TCRdb keeps only in-frame clones here, not all; method: immunoSEQ multiplex PCR. The table has 150,000 to 200,000 clones, around 72% seen once. The sample comprised peripheral blood. The receptors come from a woman of 80 years or more with acute or convalescent COVID-19.

This clone is a singleton in its sample. This sequence joins TRBV5-1 and TRBJ2-2; 10 nucleotides match TRBD1. Germline values: CDR1 SGHRS, CDR2 YFSETQ. The CDR3 totals 15 residues. After removal of 5 bases from V and 5 bases from J, the junction contained 6 bases not matched to a gene. For the CDR3, the DNA is TGCGCCAGCAGAATGGGGACAGGGGATACCGGGGAGCTGTTTTTT. Encoded protein: CASRMGTGDTGELFF.

V usage is TRBV3-1 (or the pseudogene TRBV3-2) and J usage is TRBJ1-2; the D gene is possibly TRBD1 (5 bases). Trimming shortened V by 4 bases and J by 8 bases, and 14 bases separated the two germline ends. The CDR3 is made up of 13 amino acids. The germline gives CDR1 LGHDT, CDR2 YNNKEL (reference sequence). The CDR3, as DNA: TGTGCCAGCAGCCTTAGGGCGGGGCGAGGCTACACCTTC. Translation: CASSLRAGRGYTF.

The chain couples TRBV7-2 to TRBJ2-5; D uncertain. This CDR3 contains 15 residues. V dropped 2 bases and J dropped 1 base, with 11 bases sitting between them. Germline values: CDR1 SGHTA, CDR2 FQGNSA. Written as DNA, the CDR3 is TGTGCCAGCAGCTTAATCTGGGCACCCCAAGAGACCCAGTACTTC. Its protein is CASSLIWAPQETQYF. The complete variable domain, with remaining parts taken from reference TRBV7-2 and TRBJ2-5, reads GAGVSQSPSNKVTEKGKDVELRCDPISGHTALYWYRQSLGQGLEFLIYFQGNSAPDKSGLPSDRFSAERTGGSVSTLTIQRTQQEDSAVYLCASSLIWAPQETQYFGPGTRLLVL.

This clone was found a few times. The rearrangement joins TRBV19 to TRBJ2-2; the match to TRBD1 covers 11 bases. Germline CDR1 is LNHDA and CDR2 is SQIVND (reference sequence). The J segment lost 4 bases and the V segment lost 6 bases, leaving 7 bases of the junction unmatched. The CDR3 runs 16 residues. The CDR3 sequence: CASRPTGTGGTGELFF. DNA of the CDR3: TGTGCCAGTAGGCCTACCGGGACAGGGGGCACCGGGGAGCTGTTTTTT.

This clone appeared a single time. V and J are TRBV7-2 and TRBJ2-5; the match to TRBD1 covers 7 bases. Per the germline V gene, CDR1 is SGHTA and CDR2 is FQGNSA. V was pared by 5 bases and J by 5 bases, with 11 bases of the junction left unmatched. CDR3 length: 15 amino acids. In DNA, the CDR3 is TGTGCCAGCAGCCCTCAGACAGGGCGTCGGGAGACCCAGTACTTC. Translated, it gives CASSPQTGRRETQYF.

V gene TRBV6-1 combines with J gene TRBJ1-1; the D gene is possibly TRBD1 (5 bases). This CDR3 is 13 amino acids long. V lost 6 bases and J 7 bases, leaving 15 bases between the germline ends. Germline lookup yields CDR1 MNHNS and CDR2 SASEGT. The DNA for the CDR3 is TGTGCCAGCAGCCTAACGCGACAGAGTGAAGCTTTCTTT. Translated: CASSLTRQSEAFF.

A single count supports this clone. The V and J genes are TRBV27 and TRBJ2-3; weak D call: TRBD2 (6 bases). CDR1 and CDR2 from the germline V gene are MNHEY and SMNVEV (reference sequence). There are 14 residues in the CDR3. V dropped 3 bases and J dropped 10 bases, with 17 bases sitting between them. CDR3 sequence (DNA): TGTGCCAGCAGTTTCTATGACCGGGACTCCTCGCAGTATTTT. This translates into CASSFYDRDSSQYF.

The J gene is TRBJ2-5, the V gene TRBV6-5, with D possibly matching TRBD2 (5 bases). The CDR3 has 14 amino acids. Germline CDR1 and CDR2: MNHEY and SVGAGI. V gave up 4 bases and J gave up 1 base, with 10 bases separating them. CDR3 coding DNA: TGTGCCAGCAGTTGGAGGCTCATCCAAGAGACCCAGTACTTC. This encodes CASSWRLIQETQYF.

This clone was recorded only once. The CDR3 region has the DNA TGTGCCAGCAGCCAAGACAGCCGGGAGAATCTGTACTTC. It is translated as CASSQDSRENLYF. The chain recombines TRBV3-1 (or the pseudogene TRBV3-2) with TRBJ2-7; D perhaps matches TRBD2 (6 bases). Trimming stripped 0 bases from V and 12 bases from J, with 15 bases between. This CDR3 is 13 amino acids long. Germline values: CDR1 LGHDT, CDR2 YNNKEL (reference sequence).

The chain recombines TRBV3-1 (or the pseudogene TRBV3-2) with TRBJ2-1; 7 bases match TRBD2. The CDR3 is made up of 14 amino acids. Unmatched junction bases numbered 6, after V lost 6 bases and J lost 4 bases. Germline CDR1 and CDR2: LGHDT and YNNKEL (reference sequence). The CDR3 sequence is CASRSSGFYNEQFF. The DNA for the CDR3 is TGTGCCAGCAGAAGTAGCGGGTTTTACAATGAGCAGTTCTTC.

The rearrangement uses TRBV10-3 and TRBJ2-7, with D maybe TRBD1 (5 bases). Germline CDR1 is ENHRY and CDR2 is SYGVKD. This CDR3 has 13 residues. V dropped 5 bases and J dropped 0 bases, with 8 bases sitting between them. CDR3 sequence reads: CAISPDSSYEQYF. CDR3 DNA sequence: TGTGCCATCAGTCCCGACAGCTCCTACGAGCAGTACTTC.

This clone was picked up a small number of times. The chain links TRBV2 to TRBJ1-2, with 11 bases lining up with TRBD1. After removal of 3 bases from V and 5 bases from J, the junction contained 5 bases not matched to a gene. Germline V gene lookup returns CDR1 SNHLY and CDR2 FYNNEI. CDR3 length: 15 amino acids. The DNA of the CDR3 is TGTGCCAGCAGTGAGGGACAGGGGGATATTTATGGCTACACCTTC. It specifies CASSEGQGDIYGYTF.

The gene calls are TRBV9 and TRBJ2-1, with D tentatively TRBD2 (5 bases). Germline V CDR1 and CDR2: SGDLS, YYNGEE. The ends were cut back, 3 bases at V and 3 bases at J, with 13 bases in the middle. This CDR3 has 15 residues. CDR3 nucleotide sequence: TGTGCCAGCAGCGAAAGCGGAACCAACTACAATGAGCAGTTCTTC. Protein product: CASSESGTNYNEQFF.

The chain combines TRBV3-1 (or the pseudogene TRBV3-2) with TRBJ2-2; tentatively, D is TRBD1 (6 bases). Germline CDR1 and CDR2: LGHDT and YNNKEL (reference sequence). The CDR3 has 13 amino acids. The V gene lost 6 bases and the J gene lost 7 bases, with 12 bases spanning the gap. The DNA for the CDR3 is TGTGCCAGCAGTCAACAGACAGGCGGGGAGCTGTTTTTT. It translates to CASSQQTGGELFF.

CDR3 nucleotide sequence: TGTGCCAGCAATCAGGGACAGGTTTTTGAAAAACTGTTTTTT. It codes for CASNQGQVFEKLFF. The V gene is TRBV2, the J gene TRBJ1-4; 8 bases fit TRBD1. Germline CDR1 and CDR2: SNHLY and FYNNEI. The CDR3 runs to 14 residues. V shed 7 bases and J 7 bases; nucleotides not matched to a gene: 8.

The chain is built from TRBV18 and TRBJ2-7; 7 bases map to TRBD1. After removal of 4 bases from V and 2 bases from J, the junction contained 11 bases not matched to a gene. The CDR3 extends over 16 amino acids. Germline V lookup: CDR1 KGHSH, CDR2 LQKENI. CDR3: CASSLTRDSLTYEQYF. The CDR3 nucleotides read TGTGCCAGCTCACTTACTAGGGACAGTCTCACCTACGAGCAGTACTTC.

The chain uses TRBV6-5 and TRBJ2-7, with a tentative D call TRBD2 (5 bases). This CDR3 spans 16 amino acids. The V gene's germline CDR1 is MNHEY and CDR2 SVGAGI. V lost 2 bases, J lost 6 bases, and 20 bases lay in between. CDR3 nucleotides: TGTGCCAGCAGTTACGCTTGGACTCTCGCGGACTCCGAGCAGTACTTC. This codes for CASSYAWTLADSEQYF.

This rearrangement joins TRBV27 to TRBJ1-1; TRBD1 matches at 7 bases. The CDR3 consists of 13 residues. The germline V gene encodes CDR1 MNHEY and CDR2 SMNVEV (reference sequence). With V trimmed by 10 bases and J by 1 base, 6 bases remained unmatched. The CDR3 sequence is CANLGQPNTEAFF. CDR3 nucleotide sequence: TGTGCCAACCTGGGACAGCCGAACACTGAAGCTTTCTTT.

This clone came up a few times. This rearrangement joins TRBV7-8 to TRBJ2-3; 9 nucleotides match TRBD2. CDR3 length equals 18 residues. V trimming: 2 bases; J trimming: 0 bases; junction bases outside the gene matches: 9. From germline, CDR1 is SGHVS and CDR2 FQNEAQ. CDR3 sequence (DNA): TGTGCCAGCAGCTTAATGAGACTAGCGGCTATTAGCACAGATACGCAGTATTTT. This sequence encodes CASSLMRLAAISTDTQYF.

This chain uses TRBV28 with TRBJ2-1; possibly TRBD2 for D (6 bases). This CDR3 is 16 amino acids long. V was pared by 1 base and J by 0 bases, with 10 bases between. The germline CDR1 and CDR2 sequences are MDHEN and SYDVKM. CDR3 in amino acids: CASSLSPGVSYNEQFF. The CDR3 region has the DNA TGTGCCAGCAGTTTATCCCCGGGGGTCTCCTACAATGAGCAGTTCTTC. Full variable domain (rest looked up from reference TRBV28 and TRBJ2-1): DVKVTQSSRYLVKRTGEKVFLECVQDMDHENMFWYRQDPGLGLRLIYFSYDVKMKEKGDIPEGYSVSREKKERFSLILESASTNQTSMYLCASSLSPGVSYNEQFFGPGTRLTVL.

V is TRBV27 and J is TRBJ2-7; D call uncertain. Germline V gene data show CDR1 as MNHEY and CDR2 as SMNVEV (reference sequence). The CDR3 has 12 amino acids. With 3 bases removed from V and 2 bases from J, the gap between germline ends came to 5 bases. The CDR3 protein is CASSLRPYEQYF. CDR3 bases: TGTGCCAGCAGTTTGAGGCCCTACGAGCAGTACTTC.

The V and J genes are TRBV6-2 or TRBV6-3 and TRBJ2-5; 8 bases are a match to TRBD2. The CDR3 runs to 16 residues. CDR1 and CDR2 (germline): MNHEY, SVGEGT. Unmatched junction bases numbered 10, after V lost 6 bases and J lost 1 base. CDR3 region: CASSPGGAGGQETQYF. The CDR3 DNA is TGTGCCAGCAGCCCTGGGGGTGCGGGAGGCCAAGAGACCCAGTACTTC.

The genes are TRBV27 and TRBJ2-1; D is undetermined. The CDR3 covers 13 residues. Trimming left V 3 bases short and J 4 bases short, with 7 bases between. CDR1 is MNHEY, CDR2 SMNVEV, per germline (reference sequence). As DNA, the CDR3 is TGTGCCAGCAGTTTGGCCATATACAATGAGCAGTTCTTC. Translating it yields CASSLAIYNEQFF.

The chain carries TRBV7-8 and TRBJ2-7; 8 bases line up with TRBD2. The CDR3 is 15 amino acids. Germline V gene sequence: CDR1 SGHVS, CDR2 FQNEAQ. The V and J ends lost 5 bases and 3 bases, in that order; junction bases with no gene match: 9. DNA for the CDR3: TGTGCCAGCAGCCGTAGAGCCGGGAGGGTCTACGAGCAGTACTTC. This gives the protein CASSRRAGRVYEQYF.

The V and J genes are TRBV29-1 and TRBJ2-5, with D possibly matching TRBD2 (7 bases). V gave up 4 bases and J gave up 5 bases, with 14 bases separating them. Per germline, CDR1 SQVTM and CDR2 ANQGSEA. This CDR3 is built from 13 residues. CDR3 sequence (DNA): TGCAGCGTTGGAGGGGGGGGCTGGGAGACCCAGTACTTC. This gives the protein CSVGGGGWETQYF.

This rearrangement joins TRBV4-1 to TRBJ2-2; 10 bases agree with TRBD2. The CDR3 length is 16 residues. Germline CDR1 MGHRA, CDR2 YSYEKL. After removal of 4 bases from V and 8 bases from J, the junction contained 10 bases not matched to a gene. CDR3 coding DNA: TGCGCCAGCAGCCCAGAGGTCCTAGCGGGAGCTGGGGAGCTGTTTTTT. Translation: CASSPEVLAGAGELFF.

The chain has TRBV18 and TRBJ2-7; D is unresolved. This CDR3 comprises 14 residues. The V gene's germline CDR1 is KGHSH and CDR2 LQKENI. Trimming left V 2 bases short and J 5 bases short, with 13 bases between. The CDR3 loop is CASSPGLGFDEQYF. For the CDR3, the DNA is TGTGCCAGCTCACCAGGGCTCGGTTTTGACGAGCAGTACTTC.

The genes are TRBV6-5 and TRBJ2-7; 9 bases fit TRBD2. Germline trimming cut 6 bases from V and 4 bases from J; bases unmatched to any gene: 10. The length of the CDR3 is 15 residues. Germline V gene data show CDR1 as MNHEY and CDR2 as SVGAGI. The CDR3 DNA reads as TGTGCCAGCAGAAGGGTGAATAGCGGGAGTTACGAGCAGTACTTC. It is translated as CASRRVNSGSYEQYF.

The J gene is TRBJ2-1, the V gene TRBV13; possible D gene TRBD1, 6 bases. Germline CDR1 PRHDT, CDR2 FYEKMQ (reference sequence). The CDR3 contains 13 residues. The V end was cut by 1 base, the J end by 5 bases, with 6 bases between. This CDR3 is CASSLEGDNEQFF. CDR3 sequence (DNA): TGTGCCAGCAGCTTAGAGGGGGACAATGAGCAGTTCTTC.

The chain couples TRBV2 to TRBJ1-6, with D possibly being TRBD1 (5 bases). Germline V gene data show CDR1 as SNHLY and CDR2 as FYNNEI. This CDR3 has 13 amino acids. Trimming removed 4 bases at V and 12 bases at J, with 13 bases between. The CDR3 protein is CASSAQDTEPLHF. The CDR3 coding sequence is TGTGCCAGCAGTGCCCAGGACACCGAACCCCTCCACTTT.

A note on this clone: Different DNA sequences within this sample yield the same CDR3. The chain recombines TRBV30 with TRBJ1-5, with 7 bases fitting TRBD1. Trimming removed 0 bases from V and 4 bases from J; junction bases left unmatched: 3. From germline, CDR1 is GTSNPN and CDR2 SVGIG (reference sequence). This CDR3 has 14 amino acids. The CDR3 DNA follows: TGTGCCTGGAGTGTTGGGACAGTTAATCAGCCCCAGCATTTT. As protein: CAWSVGTVNQPQHF.